The clone carrying this TCR beta chain was seen a handful of times. What it binds is unknown. Template material for amplifying TCR beta CDR3 regions consisted of RNA transcripts. During a first-round RT-PCR of the TCR CDR3, the HTBI primer set was used. TCRdb itself ran the multiplex PCR reads through MiXCR, one entry per CDR3 protein. The repertoire consists of about 510,000 distinct CDR3 sequences, with 14% occurring once and the leading ten covering about 15%. CDR1 and CDR2 (germline): KGHDR, SFDVKD. V lost 1 base, J lost 6 bases, and 15 bases lay in between. The CDR3 spans 16 residues. This specimen comes from a study of T cells in Graves' hyperthyroidism and ophthalmopathy. Across the whole study: The initial diagnosis was the point when peripheral blood was collected, ahead of any treatment. Findings and limits, study-wide: Most clonotypes expanded in thyroid above 0.001 were likewise present in blood. Ophthalmopathy was distinguished from stable hyperthyroidism by 13 V-J signatures.

Stable disease denoted Graves' hyperthyroidism without ophthalmopathy progression within 18 months. Material for sequencing was blood. V and J are TRBV24-1 and TRBJ2-1, with D perhaps matching TRBD1 or TRBD2 (5 bases each). The clonotype comes from a woman aged 40 to 49 with Graves' hyperthyroidism. Written as DNA, the CDR3 is TGTGCCACCAGTGATTTCAGCGGAAAGGGGCCCAATGAGCAGTTCTTC. This encodes CATSDFSGKGPNEQFF.